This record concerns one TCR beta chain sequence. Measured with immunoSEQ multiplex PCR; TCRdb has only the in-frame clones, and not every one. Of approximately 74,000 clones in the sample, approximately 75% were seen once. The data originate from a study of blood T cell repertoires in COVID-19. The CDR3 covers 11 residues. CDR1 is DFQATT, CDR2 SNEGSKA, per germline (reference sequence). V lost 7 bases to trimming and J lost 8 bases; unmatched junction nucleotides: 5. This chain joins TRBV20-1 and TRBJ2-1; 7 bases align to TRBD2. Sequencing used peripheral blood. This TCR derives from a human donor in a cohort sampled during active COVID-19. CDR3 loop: CSGGGRDEQFF. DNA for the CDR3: TGCAGTGGTGGGGGGAGGGATGAGCAGTTCTTC.